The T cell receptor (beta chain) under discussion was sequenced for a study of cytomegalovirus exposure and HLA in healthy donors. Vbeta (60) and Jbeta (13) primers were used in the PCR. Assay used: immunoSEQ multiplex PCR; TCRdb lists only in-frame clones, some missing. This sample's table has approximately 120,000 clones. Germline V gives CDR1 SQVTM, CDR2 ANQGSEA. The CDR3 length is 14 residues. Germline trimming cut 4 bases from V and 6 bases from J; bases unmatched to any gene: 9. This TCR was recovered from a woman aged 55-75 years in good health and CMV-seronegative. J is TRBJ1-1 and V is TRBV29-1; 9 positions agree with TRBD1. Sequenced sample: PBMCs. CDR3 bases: TGCAGCGTTGGACAGGGGGGAGGTTTGGCTGAAGCTTTCTTT. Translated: CSVGQGGGLAEAFF.